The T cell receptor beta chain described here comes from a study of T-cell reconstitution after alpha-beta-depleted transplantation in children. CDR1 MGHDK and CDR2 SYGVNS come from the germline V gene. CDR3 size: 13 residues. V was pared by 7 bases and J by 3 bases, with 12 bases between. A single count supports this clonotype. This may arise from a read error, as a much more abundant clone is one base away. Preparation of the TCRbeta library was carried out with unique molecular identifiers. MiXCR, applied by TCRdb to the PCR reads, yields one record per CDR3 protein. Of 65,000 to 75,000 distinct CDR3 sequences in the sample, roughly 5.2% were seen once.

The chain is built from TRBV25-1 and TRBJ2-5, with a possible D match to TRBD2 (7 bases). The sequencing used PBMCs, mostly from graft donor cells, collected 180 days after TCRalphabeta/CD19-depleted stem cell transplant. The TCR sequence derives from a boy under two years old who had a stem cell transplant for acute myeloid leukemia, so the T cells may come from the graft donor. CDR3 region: CASMRGGEETQYF. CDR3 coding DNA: TGTGCCAGCATGAGGGGGGGGGAAGAGACCCAGTACTTC.